This TCR beta chain was obtained from a study of Graves' ophthalmopathy and Graves' hyperthyroidism (dated by TCRdb to between 2018 and 2020). Study-wide context: Stable hyperthyroidism was defined as no progression to ophthalmopathy within 18 months of follow-up. To tell Graves' ophthalmopathy apart from Graves' hyperthyroidism, and to predict which patients would progress to ophthalmopathy, the study relied on TCR beta repertoire signatures. In total, some 140 blood samples were TCR-sequenced: some 40 ophthalmopathy, approximately 75 hyperthyroidism and about 17 hyperthyroidism-to-ophthalmopathy patients. To explore V-J signatures that distinguish ophthalmopathy from hyperthyroidism, a discovery set of about a hundred patients was enrolled, made up of around 40 with ophthalmopathy and under 65 with stable hyperthyroidism. For independent validation, a separate cohort was made up of 18 to 20 hyperthyroidism patients plus 17 patients who later progressed from hyperthyroidism to ophthalmopathy. In roughly six hyperthyroidism patients, the T-cell repertoire of thyroid tissue was compared with the T-cell repertoire of blood. Following sampling, methimazole starting at 30 mg daily was administered to hyperthyroidism patients, and high-dose intravenous methylprednisolone was administered to ophthalmopathy patients.

TCR beta CDR3 regions were amplified from RNA transcripts for repertoire sequencing. A first-round RT-PCR used HTBI primers with the Qiagen OneStep RT-PCR kit, followed by a second-round multiplex PCR, size selection and purification. Sequencing of the libraries was carried out on an Illumina HiSeq2000 in paired-end mode with 100 bp reads. In the authors' own workflow: SOAPnuke was used for read processing, and reads with adapters, uncalled bases, a mean Phred below 15, or no exact constant-primer or identifier match were discarded. COPE v1.2.5 was used to merge the high-quality paired reads. Each unique nucleotide sequence was treated as a clonotype, and MiTCR v1.1 was used to align the clonotypes to the IMGT TRB V, D and J references. Analysis was restricted to V-J combinations with a frequency above 0.0001, which covered roughly 99% of repertoires. A TCR clonal expansion and chaos score per V-J combination was defined as the ratio of F50 clonal expansion to chaos observed in the TCRdist matrix. Welch's t-statistics and random forest were used to narrow the features down to over ten V-J combinations, which were then fed into a naive Bayes classifier. Thyroid-blood repertoire similarity was quantified with the Morisita-Horn index. TCRdb trimmed public reads at Q25 via fastp, called clones via MiXCR and kept in-frame beta chains. A single entry per CDR3 protein holds the most common genes and DNA from its merged rows. These V and J calls are TCRdb output, not the study's own analysis. Here the sample has 1 million to 1.3 million distinct CDR3 sequences; approximately 35% occur a single time. The leading ten clones occupy roughly 11% of the sample.

The CDR3 numbers 14 residues from cysteine through phenylalanine. Just CDR3 DNA is preserved here, 42 bases in frame from base 1. V loses 5 bases of germline sequence and J loses 3 bases, and the interval between the two ends is 8 bases. Via the germline V gene, CDR1 is SNHLY and CDR2 FYNNEI. General conclusions and limits of the study: In cross-validation, the 13-signature model distinguished ophthalmopathy from stable hyperthyroidism with 87.88% sensitivity and 81.08% specificity, while in the test set the corresponding values were about 79% and 69%. In validation, the model predicted ophthalmopathy progression with about 71% sensitivity and roughly 78% specificity; eleven to twelve predicted patients were CT-confirmed with GO in a median of around 6.5 months. No statistical method was used to predetermine the sample size, and group allocation was not hidden from the investigators. Among expanded thyroid clonotypes with frequency above 0.001, most also showed up in blood, which suggests that blood repertoires may reflect the thyroid immune response.

This clonotype was counted ten times or more. Its antigen is currently not known. Base qualities are missing; no much larger clone stands one base away. Patients with hyperthyroidism were aged 18 to 65 years, had been newly diagnosed, and had a disease duration of less than 2 months. Anyone with other autoimmune diseases, uncontrolled infections, pregnancy or lactation was excluded from the study. Diagnosis relied on clinical symptoms, serum thyroxine, TRAb, thyroid ultrasound and orbital computed tomography. Total RNA was extracted using Trizol reagent, and RNA quality was checked on an Agilent 2100 Bioanalyzer.

The origin of this receptor is an adult man with Graves' hyperthyroidism. Rearrangement joined TRBV2 to TRBJ2-6; the D gene lacks a confident call. The source material was peripheral blood or thyroid tissue (not recorded which). The CDR3 amino acid sequence is: CASSTAGGANVLTF. The nucleotide sequence reads TGTGCCAGCAGTACAGCAGGTGGGGCCAACGTCCTGACTTTC.